Following are 14 T cell receptor beta chains from one sample sequenced in a study of T cells after yellow fever vaccination. One entry per CDR3 protein results from TCRdb running MiXCR on the 5' RACE reads. The table lists around 310,000 distinct CDR3 sequences, around 3.9% of them singletons. The starting material was PBMCs, obtained 5 days after the yellow fever booster vaccination. Source of these receptors: a man aged 18-30 years who received the YFV17D yellow fever vaccine.

This clonotype showed up just a few times. The chain is built from TRBV3-1 and TRBJ1-5, with D maybe TRBD1 (6 bases). The ends were cut back, 2 bases at V and 5 bases at J, with 10 bases in the middle. The CDR3 is 14 residues long. Germline lookup yields CDR1 LGHDT and CDR2 YNNKEL (reference sequence). For the CDR3, the DNA is TGTGCCAGCAGCCAATCGGACAGTGATCAGCCCCAGCATTTT. This translates into CASSQSDSDQPQHF.

This clonotype was recorded many times. V is TRBV5-6 and J is TRBJ2-4, with D unresolved. The germline V gene has CDR1 SGHDT and CDR2 YYEEEE. There are 14 residues in the CDR3. V was pared by 0 bases and J by 0 bases, with 4 bases between. CDR3 amino acids: CASSLGLAKNIQYF. CDR3 coding DNA: TGTGCCAGCAGCTTGGGGCTAGCCAAAAACATTCAGTACTTC.

The table lists this clonotype with many counts. One junction end does not reproduce the germline sequence, and a read error may be involved. The V gene is TRBV5-4, the J gene TRBJ1-2, with 11 bases identical to TRBD1. The length of the CDR3 is 11 residues. Germline V gene sequence: CDR1 SGHNT, CDR2 YYREEE (reference sequence). DNA for the CDR3: TGTGCCAGCAGCTTAGGACAGGGGGCGGTCTTC. It encodes CASSLGQGAVF.

This clonotype was found a few times. The rearrangement links TRBV4-2 to TRBJ2-1; 7 positions agree with TRBD2. CDR1 and CDR2 from the germline V gene are LGHNA and YNFKEQ. With V trimmed by 3 bases and J by 13 bases, 6 bases remained unmatched. This CDR3 comprises 12 residues. This CDR3 is CASSHQGGGQFF. In nucleotides, the CDR3 is TGTGCCAGCAGCCATCAGGGCGGGGGTCAGTTCTTC.

This chain uses TRBV28 with TRBJ1-1; D not resolved. The length of the CDR3 is 15 residues. Germline CDR1 MDHEN, CDR2 SYDVKM. The V end lost 6 bases, the J end lost 8 bases, and 22 bases lay between the germline ends. The CDR3 reads CASSPRTYPIQEAFF. For the CDR3, the DNA is TGTGCCAGCAGCCCCCGGACCTATCCGATCCAAGAAGCTTTCTTT.

As regards this clonotype: At one end the junction does not follow the germline gene, possibly because of a read error. This chain links TRBV3-1 with TRBJ2-1; D perhaps matches TRBD2 (5 bases). CDR3 size: 15 residues. Germline-derived CDR1 and CDR2 are LGHDT and YNNKEL (reference sequence). The CDR3 bases are TGTGCCAGCGGCCAAGATGGGAGCTCCTACAATGAGCAGTTCTTC. Translating gives CASGQDGSSYNEQFF.

This clonotype was picked up a small number of times. This chain uses TRBV14 with TRBJ2-1, with 8 bases lining up with TRBD1. The CDR3 spans 15 residues. Germline assignment: CDR1 SGHDN and CDR2 FVKESK. V was clipped by 3 bases and J by 3 bases; unmatched bases: 4. In DNA, the CDR3 is TGTGCCAGCAGCCAGGGGACAGGAATCTACAATGAGCAGTTCTTC. As protein: CASSQGTGIYNEQFF.

The chain couples TRBV4-1 to TRBJ2-6, with D tentatively TRBD2 (7 bases). Germline loops: CDR1 MGHRA, CDR2 YSYEKL. The CDR3 loop spans 21 amino acids. The V end lost 0 bases, the J end lost 1 base, and 22 bases lay between the germline ends. This CDR3 is CASSQDFRGARLSSGANVLTF. CDR3 sequence (DNA): TGCGCCAGCAGCCAAGATTTTCGGGGGGCGCGGCTATCTTCTGGGGCCAACGTCCTGACTTTC.

This chain links TRBV7-9 with TRBJ2-5; the D gene is possibly TRBD1 (5 bases). V gave up 4 bases and J gave up 3 bases, with 12 bases separating them. Germline V CDR1 and CDR2: SEHNR, FQNEAQ (reference sequence). The CDR3 consists of 14 residues. The DNA for the CDR3 is TGTGCCAGCAGCTCCTTCCAGGGAAAAGAGACCCAGTACTTC. Its protein is CASSSFQGKETQYF.

This clonotype was seen a handful of times. This rearrangement joins TRBV6-6 to TRBJ1-2; D unresolved. In germline, CDR1 is MNHNY, CDR2 SVGAGI (reference sequence). The V gene lost 7 bases and the J gene lost 4 bases, with 13 bases spanning the gap. The CDR3 loop spans 13 amino acids. CDR3 sequence: CASTEGPVYGYTF. The CDR3 region has the DNA TGTGCCAGCACTGAAGGTCCGGTCTATGGCTACACCTTC.

At least ten counts were recorded for this clonotype. This chain uses TRBV5-1 with TRBJ2-2; 9 nucleotides match TRBD1. Trimming at V came to 4 bases and at J to 1 base, leaving 2 bases not matched to a gene. Germline V gene lookup returns CDR1 SGHRS and CDR2 YFSETQ. This CDR3 region has 15 residues. The CDR3 region is CASSLDRGNTGELFF. CDR3 in DNA: TGCGCCAGCAGCCTGGACAGGGGGAACACCGGGGAGCTGTTTTTT.

This clonotype appeared many times. The chain is built from TRBV7-8 and TRBJ2-3; D tentatively reads TRBD1 or TRBD2 (5 bases each). Germline-derived CDR1 and CDR2 are SGHVS and FQNEAQ. With 6 bases removed from V and 6 bases from J, the gap between germline ends came to 19 bases. This CDR3 is built from 15 residues. The CDR3 spells CASRAPGRLEDTQYF. The CDR3 coding sequence is TGTGCCAGCAGAGCACCGGGACGACTCGAGGATACGCAGTATTTT. The entire variable domain, with the rest obtained from reference TRBV7-8 and TRBJ2-3, is as follows: GAGVSQSPRYKVAKRGQDVALRCDPISGHVSLFWYQQALGQGPEFLTYFQNEAQLDKSGLPSDRFFAERPEGSVSTLKIQRTQQEDSAVYLCASRAPGRLEDTQYFGPGTRLTVL.

This clonotype was counted a few times. The chain joins TRBV27 to TRBJ2-5; D uncertain. Trimming took off 3 bases at V and 9 bases at J, with 17 bases between the two ends. The CDR3 has 14 amino acids. Looked up from germline, CDR1 is MNHEY and CDR2 is SMNVEV (reference sequence). The CDR3: CASSFRPRVLPQYF. DNA for the CDR3: TGTGCCAGCAGTTTTCGACCACGGGTGTTACCCCAGTACTTC.

This clonotype appeared many times. The chain has TRBV18 and TRBJ1-5, with D possibly being TRBD1 (5 bases). CDR3 size: 13 residues. Germline V CDR1 and CDR2: KGHSH, LQKENI. Trimming cost V 3 bases and J 6 bases, with 9 bases left between them. CDR3 DNA: TGTGCCAGCTCACCGGGGGGGGGTCAGCCCCAGCATTTT. It encodes CASSPGGGQPQHF.